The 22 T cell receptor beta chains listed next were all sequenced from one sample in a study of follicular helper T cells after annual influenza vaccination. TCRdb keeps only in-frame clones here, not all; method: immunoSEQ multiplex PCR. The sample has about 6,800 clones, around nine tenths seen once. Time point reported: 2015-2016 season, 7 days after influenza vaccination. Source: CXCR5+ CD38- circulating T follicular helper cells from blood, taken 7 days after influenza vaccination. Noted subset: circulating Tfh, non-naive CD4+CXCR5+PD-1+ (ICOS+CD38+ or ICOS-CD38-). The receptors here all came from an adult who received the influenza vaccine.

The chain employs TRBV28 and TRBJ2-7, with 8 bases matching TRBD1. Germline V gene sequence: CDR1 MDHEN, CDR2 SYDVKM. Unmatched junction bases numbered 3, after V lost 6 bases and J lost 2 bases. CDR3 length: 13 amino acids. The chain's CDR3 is CASRTGDPYEQYF. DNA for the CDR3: TGTGCCAGCAGGACAGGGGACCCCTACGAGCAGTACTTC. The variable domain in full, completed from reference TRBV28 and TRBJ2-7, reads DVKVTQSSRYLVKRTGEKVFLECVQDMDHENMFWYRQDPGLGLRLIYFSYDVKMKEKGDIPEGYSVSREKKERFSLILESASTNQTSMYLCASRTGDPYEQYFGPGTRLTVT.

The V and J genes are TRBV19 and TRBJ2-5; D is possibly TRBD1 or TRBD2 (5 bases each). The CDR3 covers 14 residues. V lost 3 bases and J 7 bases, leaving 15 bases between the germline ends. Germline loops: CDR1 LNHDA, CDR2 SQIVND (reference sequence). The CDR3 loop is CASSIEGRVGTQYF. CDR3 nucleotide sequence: TGTGCCAGTAGTATTGAGGGGCGGGTCGGGACCCAGTACTTC.

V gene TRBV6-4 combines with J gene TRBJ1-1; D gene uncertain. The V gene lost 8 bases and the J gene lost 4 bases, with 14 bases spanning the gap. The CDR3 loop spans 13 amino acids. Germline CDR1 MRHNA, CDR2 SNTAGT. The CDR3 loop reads CASSRQRGTEAFF. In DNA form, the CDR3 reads TGTGCCAGCTCGAGGCAGCGGGGCACTGAAGCTTTCTTT.

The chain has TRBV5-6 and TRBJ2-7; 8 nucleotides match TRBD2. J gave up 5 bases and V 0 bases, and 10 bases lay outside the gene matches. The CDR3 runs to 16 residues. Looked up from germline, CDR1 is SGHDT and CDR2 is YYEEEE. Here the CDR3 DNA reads TGTGCCAGCAGCTTGGGGTGGGCTAGCGGGCGAAACGAGCAGTACTTC. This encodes CASSLGWASGRNEQYF.

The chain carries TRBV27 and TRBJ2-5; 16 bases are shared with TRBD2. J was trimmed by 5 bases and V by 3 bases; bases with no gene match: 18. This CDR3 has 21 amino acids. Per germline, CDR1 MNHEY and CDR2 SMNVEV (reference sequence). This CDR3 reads CASSFEVSGTSGRVGKETQYF. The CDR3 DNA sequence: TGTGCCAGCAGTTTTGAGGTTTCCGGGACTAGCGGGAGGGTTGGGAAGGAGACCCAGTACTTC.

CDR3 loop: CASSLEGGQGFEAFF. In DNA, the CDR3 is TGTGCCAGCAGCTTGGAGGGTGGCCAGGGGTTTGAAGCTTTCTTT. The chain links TRBV5-4 to TRBJ1-1; D possibly corresponds to TRBD1 (6 bases). Trimming shortened V by 0 bases and J by 7 bases, and 16 bases separated the two germline ends. Germline loops: CDR1 SGHNT, CDR2 YYREEE (reference sequence). This CDR3 comprises 15 residues.

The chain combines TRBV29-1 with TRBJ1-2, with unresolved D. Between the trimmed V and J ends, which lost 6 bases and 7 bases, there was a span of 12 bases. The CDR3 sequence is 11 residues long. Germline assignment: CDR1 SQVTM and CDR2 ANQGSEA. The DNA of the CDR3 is TGCAGCGTCCCCGACAAGGGTGGCTACACCTTC. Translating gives CSVPDKGGYTF. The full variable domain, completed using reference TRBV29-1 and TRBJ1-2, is SAVISQKPSRDICQRGTSLTIQCQVDSQVTMMFWYRQQPGQSLTLIATANQGSEATYESGFVIDKFPISRPNLTFSTLTVSNMSPEDSSIYLCSVPDKGGYTFGSGTRLTVV.

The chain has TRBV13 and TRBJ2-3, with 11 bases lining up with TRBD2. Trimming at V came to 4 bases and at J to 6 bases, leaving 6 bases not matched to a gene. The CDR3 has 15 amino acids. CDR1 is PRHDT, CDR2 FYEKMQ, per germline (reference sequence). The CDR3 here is CASSSLLAGGDTQYF. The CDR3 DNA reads TGTGCCAGCAGCTCCTTGTTAGCGGGAGGGGATACGCAGTATTTT.

The CDR3 coding sequence is TGTGCCAGCAGCGCCCCCAACACAGGGAGGGAGACCCAGTACTTC. Its protein is CASSAPNTGRETQYF. The chain joins TRBV7-7 to TRBJ2-5; possibly TRBD1 or TRBD2 for D (6 bases each). In germline, CDR1 is SSHAT, CDR2 FNYEAQ (reference sequence). V was cut by 5 bases and J by 5 bases, with 18 bases left in between. This CDR3 is built from 15 residues.

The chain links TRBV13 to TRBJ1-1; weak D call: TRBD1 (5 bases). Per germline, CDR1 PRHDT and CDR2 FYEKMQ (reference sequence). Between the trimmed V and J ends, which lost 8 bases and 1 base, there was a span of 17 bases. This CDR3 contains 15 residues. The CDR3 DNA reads TGTGCCAGCGGGGCATGGGCGGTTGAGAACACTGAAGCTTTCTTT. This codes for CASGAWAVENTEAFF.

The CDR3 nucleotides are TGCGCCAGCAGCTTGGTCGGGGGCCAAGAGACCCAGTACTTC. The encoded protein is CASSLVGGQETQYF. This chain joins TRBV5-1 and TRBJ2-5, with D perhaps TRBD2 (6 bases). The CDR3 length is 14 residues. Per the germline V gene, CDR1 is SGHRS and CDR2 is YFSETQ. Between the trimmed V and J ends, which lost 0 bases and 1 base, there was a span of 7 bases.

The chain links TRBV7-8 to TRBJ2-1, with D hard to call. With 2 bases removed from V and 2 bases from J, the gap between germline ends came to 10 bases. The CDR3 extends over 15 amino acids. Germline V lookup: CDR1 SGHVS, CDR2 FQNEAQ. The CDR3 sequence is CASSLQAWTYNEQFF. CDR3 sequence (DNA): TGTGCCAGCAGCTTACAGGCTTGGACCTACAATGAGCAGTTCTTC.

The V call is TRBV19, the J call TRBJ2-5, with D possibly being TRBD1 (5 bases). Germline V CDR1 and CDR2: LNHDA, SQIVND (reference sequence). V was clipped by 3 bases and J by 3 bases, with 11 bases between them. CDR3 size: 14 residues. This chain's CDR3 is CASSIGAAKETQYF. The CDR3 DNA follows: TGTGCCAGTAGTATTGGGGCGGCTAAAGAGACCCAGTACTTC.

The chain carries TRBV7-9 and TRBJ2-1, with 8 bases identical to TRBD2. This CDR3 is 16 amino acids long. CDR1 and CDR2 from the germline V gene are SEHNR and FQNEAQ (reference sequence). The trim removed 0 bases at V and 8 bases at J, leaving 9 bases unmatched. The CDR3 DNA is TGTGCCAGCAGCTTAGCGGGCGGGAGGAGGGTCGATGAGCAGTTCTTC. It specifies CASSLAGGRRVDEQFF.

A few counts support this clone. The DNA for the CDR3 is TGTGCCAGCAAACCCCATGGGCTTGAAGCTTTCTTT. Its translation is CASKPHGLEAFF. V gene TRBV6-5 combines with J gene TRBJ1-1; D remains ambiguous. The germline V gene encodes CDR1 MNHEY and CDR2 SVGAGI. This CDR3 is 12 amino acids long. Trimming pared 7 bases from V and 7 bases from J, leaving 13 bases between.

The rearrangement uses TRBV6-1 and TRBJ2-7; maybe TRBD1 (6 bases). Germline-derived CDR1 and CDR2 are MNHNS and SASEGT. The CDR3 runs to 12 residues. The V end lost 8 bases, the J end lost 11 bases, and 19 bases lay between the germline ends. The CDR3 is CASGGFTGQKYF. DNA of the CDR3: TGTGCCAGCGGGGGTTTTACGGGACAAAAGTACTTC.

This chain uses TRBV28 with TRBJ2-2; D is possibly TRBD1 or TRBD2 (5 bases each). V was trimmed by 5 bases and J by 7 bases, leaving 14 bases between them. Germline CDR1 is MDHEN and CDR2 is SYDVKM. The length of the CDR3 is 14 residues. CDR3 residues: CASSPPGLGGELFF. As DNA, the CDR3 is TGTGCCAGCAGTCCCCCGGGGCTTGGCGGGGAGCTGTTTTTT.

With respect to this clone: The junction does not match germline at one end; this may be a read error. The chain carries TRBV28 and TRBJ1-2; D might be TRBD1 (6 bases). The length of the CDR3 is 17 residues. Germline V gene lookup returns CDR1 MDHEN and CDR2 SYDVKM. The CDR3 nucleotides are TGTGCCAACAGTCCGATACCTCAGGGGTTTTTTGCCTATGGCTACACCTTC. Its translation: CANSPIPQGFFAYGYTF.

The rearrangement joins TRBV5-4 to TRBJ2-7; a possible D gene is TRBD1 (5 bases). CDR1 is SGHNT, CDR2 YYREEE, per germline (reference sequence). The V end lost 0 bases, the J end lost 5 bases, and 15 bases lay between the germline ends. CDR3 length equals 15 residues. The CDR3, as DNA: TGTGCCAGCAGCTTGGGGGGCGGCAGCAGGAACGAGCAGTACTTC. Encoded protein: CASSLGGGSRNEQYF.

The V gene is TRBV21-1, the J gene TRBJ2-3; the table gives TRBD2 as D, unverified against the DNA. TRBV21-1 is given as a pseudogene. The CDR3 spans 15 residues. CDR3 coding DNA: TGTGCCAGCAGCAGGGTGGAGGTGAATTCGGATACGCAGTATTTT. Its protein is CASSRVEVNSDTQYF.

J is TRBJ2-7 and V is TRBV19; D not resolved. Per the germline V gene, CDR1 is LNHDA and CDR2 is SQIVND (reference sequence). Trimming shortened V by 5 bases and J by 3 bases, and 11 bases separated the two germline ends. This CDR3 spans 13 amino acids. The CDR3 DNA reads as TGTGCCAGTAGTCAAAAAAGGAGCTACGAGCAGTACTTC. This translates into CASSQKRSYEQYF.

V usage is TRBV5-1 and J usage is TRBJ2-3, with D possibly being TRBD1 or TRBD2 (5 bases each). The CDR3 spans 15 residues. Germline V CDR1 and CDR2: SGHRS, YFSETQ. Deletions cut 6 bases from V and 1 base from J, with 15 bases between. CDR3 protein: CASMRGGAGTDTQYF. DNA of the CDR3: TGCGCCAGCATGCGTGGGGGAGCGGGCACAGATACGCAGTATTTT.